The TCR beta chain described here comes from a study of PD-1 blockade in mismatch repair-deficient tumors. Study-level information: All were previously treated, progressing patients with eleven to twelve mismatch repair-deficient cancer types.

This CDR3 contains 15 residues. Germline CDR1 and CDR2: SGHNT and YYREEE (reference sequence). The V and J ends lost 1 base and 4 bases, in that order; junction bases with no gene match: 8. TCR sequencing covered a few patients who responded to pembrolizumab. The sample holds a few counts of this clone. The assay was immunoSEQ multiplex PCR, and TCRdb's table has in-frame clones only and misses some. The table shows about 39,000 clones, with 80% to 85% occurring only once. The sequencing used PBMCs, collected around 40 weeks after starting pembrolizumab. The sequence was obtained from an adult with mismatch repair-deficient cancer. V usage is TRBV5-4 and J usage is TRBJ2-7, with 7 nucleotides matching TRBD2. In nucleotides, the CDR3 is TGTGCCAGCAGCTTGCGGGCGGGAGTGGGATACGAGCAGTACTTC. It translates to CASSLRAGVGYEQYF. The whole variable domain, remainder taken from reference TRBV5-4 and TRBJ2-7, is ETGVTQSPTHLIKTRGQQVTLRCSSQSGHNTVSWYQQALGQGPQFIFQYYREEENGRGNFPPRFSGLQFPNYSSELNVNALELDDSALYLCASSLRAGVGYEQYFGPGTRLTVT.